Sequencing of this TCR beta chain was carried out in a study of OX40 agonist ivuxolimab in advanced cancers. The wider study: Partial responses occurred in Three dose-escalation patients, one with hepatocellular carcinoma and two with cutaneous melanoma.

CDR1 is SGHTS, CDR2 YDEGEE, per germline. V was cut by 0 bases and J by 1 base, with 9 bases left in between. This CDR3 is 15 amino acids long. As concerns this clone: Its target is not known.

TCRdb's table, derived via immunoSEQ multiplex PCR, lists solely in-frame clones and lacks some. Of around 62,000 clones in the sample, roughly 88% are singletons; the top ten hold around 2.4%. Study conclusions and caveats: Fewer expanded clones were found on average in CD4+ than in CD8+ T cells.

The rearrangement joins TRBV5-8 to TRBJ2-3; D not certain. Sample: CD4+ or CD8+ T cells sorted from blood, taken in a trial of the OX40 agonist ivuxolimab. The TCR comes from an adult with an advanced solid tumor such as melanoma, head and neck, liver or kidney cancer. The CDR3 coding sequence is TGTGCCAGCAGCTTGGTGGGGTCCGGCACAGATACGCAGTATTTT. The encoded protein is CASSLVGSGTDTQYF.